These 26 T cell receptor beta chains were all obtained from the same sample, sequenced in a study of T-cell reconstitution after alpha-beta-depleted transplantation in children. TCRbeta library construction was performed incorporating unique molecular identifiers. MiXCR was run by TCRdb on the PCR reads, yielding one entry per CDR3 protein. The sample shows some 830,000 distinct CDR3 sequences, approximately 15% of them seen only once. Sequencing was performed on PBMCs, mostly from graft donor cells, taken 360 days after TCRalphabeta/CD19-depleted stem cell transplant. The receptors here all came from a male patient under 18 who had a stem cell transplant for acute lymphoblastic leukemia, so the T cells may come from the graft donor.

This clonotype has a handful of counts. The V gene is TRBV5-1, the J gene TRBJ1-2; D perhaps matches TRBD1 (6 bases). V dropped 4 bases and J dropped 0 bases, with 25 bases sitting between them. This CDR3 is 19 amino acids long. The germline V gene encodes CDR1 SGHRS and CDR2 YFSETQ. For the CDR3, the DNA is TGCGCCAGCAGCCATGGGTGGGGGGCGCAGACTCCAACTAACTATGGCTACACCTTC. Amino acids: CASSHGWGAQTPTNYGYTF.

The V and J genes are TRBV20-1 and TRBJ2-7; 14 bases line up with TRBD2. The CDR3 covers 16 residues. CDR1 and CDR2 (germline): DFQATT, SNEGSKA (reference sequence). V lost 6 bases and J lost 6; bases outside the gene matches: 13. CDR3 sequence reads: CSAPNPTSGRVGEQYF. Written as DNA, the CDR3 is TGCAGTGCCCCAAACCCGACTAGCGGGAGGGTAGGCGAGCAGTACTTC.

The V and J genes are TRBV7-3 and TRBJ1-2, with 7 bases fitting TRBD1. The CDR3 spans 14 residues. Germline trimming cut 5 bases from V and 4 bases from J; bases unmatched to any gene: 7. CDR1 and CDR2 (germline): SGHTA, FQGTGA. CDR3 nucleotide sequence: TGTGCCAGCAGCGGACAGGTGGGAGGCTATGGCTACACCTTC. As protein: CASSGQVGGYGYTF.

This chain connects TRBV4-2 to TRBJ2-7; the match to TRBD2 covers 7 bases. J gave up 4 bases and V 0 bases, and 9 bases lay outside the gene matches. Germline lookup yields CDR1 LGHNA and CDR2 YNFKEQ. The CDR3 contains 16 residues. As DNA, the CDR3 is TGTGCCAGCAGCCAAGATAGGCGAGCGGGATTTTACGAGCAGTACTTC. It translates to CASSQDRRAGFYEQYF.

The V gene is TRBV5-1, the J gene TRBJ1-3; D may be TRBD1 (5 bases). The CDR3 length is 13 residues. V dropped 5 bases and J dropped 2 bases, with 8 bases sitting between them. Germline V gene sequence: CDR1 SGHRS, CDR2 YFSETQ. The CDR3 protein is CASSRGTGNTIYF. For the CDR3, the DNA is TGCGCCAGCAGTCGGGGCACTGGAAACACCATATATTTT.

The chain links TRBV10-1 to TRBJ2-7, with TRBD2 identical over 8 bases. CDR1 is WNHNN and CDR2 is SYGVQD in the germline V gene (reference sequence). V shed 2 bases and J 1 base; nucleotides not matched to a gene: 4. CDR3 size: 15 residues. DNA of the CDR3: TGCGCCAGCAGTGAGGGTCCGGGGGGGTCCTACGAGCAGTACTTC. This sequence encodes CASSEGPGGSYEQYF.

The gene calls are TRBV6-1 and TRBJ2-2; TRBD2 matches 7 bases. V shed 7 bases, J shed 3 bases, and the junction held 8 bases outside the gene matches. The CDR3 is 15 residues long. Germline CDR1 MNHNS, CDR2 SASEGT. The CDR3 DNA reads TGTGCCAGCACCAACAGGCTAGCGGACACCGGGGAGCTGTTTTTT. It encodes CASTNRLADTGELFF.

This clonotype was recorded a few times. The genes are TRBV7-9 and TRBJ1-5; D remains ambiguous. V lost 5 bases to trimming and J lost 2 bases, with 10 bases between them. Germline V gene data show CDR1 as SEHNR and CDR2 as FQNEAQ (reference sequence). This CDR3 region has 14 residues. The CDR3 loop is CASSVVGGNQPQHF. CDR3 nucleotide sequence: TGTGCCAGCAGCGTAGTTGGGGGCAATCAGCCCCAGCATTTT.

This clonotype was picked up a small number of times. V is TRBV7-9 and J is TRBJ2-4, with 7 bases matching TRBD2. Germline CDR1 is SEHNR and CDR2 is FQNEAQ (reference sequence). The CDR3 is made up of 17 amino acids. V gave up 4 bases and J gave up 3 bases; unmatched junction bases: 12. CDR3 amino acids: CASSSGGGTKDKNIQYF. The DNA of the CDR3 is TGTGCCAGCAGCTCTGGCGGGGGTACGAAGGACAAAAACATTCAGTACTTC.

CDR3: CASSEPTSGSWEQYF. The CDR3 DNA is TGCGCCAGCAGTGAGCCGACTAGCGGGTCCTGGGAGCAGTACTTC. V is TRBV10-2 and J is TRBJ2-7; 10 bases agree with TRBD2. The CDR3 has 15 amino acids. Losses at the gene ends were 2 bases for V and 7 bases for J; bases not matched to a gene: 8. From germline, CDR1 is WSHSY and CDR2 SAAADI.

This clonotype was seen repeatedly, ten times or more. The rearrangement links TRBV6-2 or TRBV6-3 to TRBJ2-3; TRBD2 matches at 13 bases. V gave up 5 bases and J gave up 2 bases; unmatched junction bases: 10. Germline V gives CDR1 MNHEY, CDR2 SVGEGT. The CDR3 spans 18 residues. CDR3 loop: CASSDPGLAGSHTDTQYF. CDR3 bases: TGTGCCAGCAGTGACCCGGGACTAGCGGGAAGCCACACAGATACGCAGTATTTT.

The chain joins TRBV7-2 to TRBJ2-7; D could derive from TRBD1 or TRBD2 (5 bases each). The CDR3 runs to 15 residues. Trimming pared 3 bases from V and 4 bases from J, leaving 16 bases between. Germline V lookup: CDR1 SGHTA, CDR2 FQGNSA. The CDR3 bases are TGTGCCAGCAGCTTCGGGGCTAGCTTCCGATACGAGCAGTACTTC. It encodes CASSFGASFRYEQYF.

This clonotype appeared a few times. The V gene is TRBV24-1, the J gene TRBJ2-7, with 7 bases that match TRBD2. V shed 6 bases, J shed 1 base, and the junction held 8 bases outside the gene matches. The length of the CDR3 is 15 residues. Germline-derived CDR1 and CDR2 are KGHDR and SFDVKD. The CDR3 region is CATSQDVGGSYEQYF. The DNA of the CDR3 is TGTGCCACCAGTCAGGACGTGGGGGGGTCCTACGAGCAGTACTTC.

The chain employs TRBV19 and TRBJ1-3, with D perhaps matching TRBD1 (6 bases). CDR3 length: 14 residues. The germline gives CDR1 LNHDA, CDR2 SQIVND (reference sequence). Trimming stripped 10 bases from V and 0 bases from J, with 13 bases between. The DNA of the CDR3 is TGTGCCACAAAACAGGGCGGCTCTGGAAACACCATATATTTT. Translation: CATKQGGSGNTIYF.

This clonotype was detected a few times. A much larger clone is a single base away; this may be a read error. CDR3 in amino acids: CASSYKDSSYEQYF. The CDR3 DNA is TGTGCCAGCAGTTACAAGGACAGCTCCTACGAGCAGTACTTC. The chain uses TRBV6-5 and TRBJ2-7; tentatively, D is TRBD1 (6 bases). Per the germline V gene, CDR1 is MNHEY and CDR2 is SVGAGI. Trimming took 2 bases from V and 0 from J, leaving 8 bases between them. This CDR3 is built from 14 residues.

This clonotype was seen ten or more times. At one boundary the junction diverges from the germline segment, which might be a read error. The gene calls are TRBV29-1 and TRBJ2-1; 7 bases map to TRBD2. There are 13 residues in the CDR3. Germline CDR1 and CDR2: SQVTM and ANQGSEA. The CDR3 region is CSSKTSSHNEQFF. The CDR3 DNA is TGCAGCTCGAAGACTAGCTCCCACAATGAGCAGTTCTTC.

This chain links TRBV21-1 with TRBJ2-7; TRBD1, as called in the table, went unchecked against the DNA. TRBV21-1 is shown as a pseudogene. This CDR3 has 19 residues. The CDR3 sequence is CASSKKKGRGRPSSYEQYF. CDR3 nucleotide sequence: TGTGCCAGCAGCAAAAAAAAGGGACGTGGGCGGCCCAGCTCCTACGAGCAGTACTTC.

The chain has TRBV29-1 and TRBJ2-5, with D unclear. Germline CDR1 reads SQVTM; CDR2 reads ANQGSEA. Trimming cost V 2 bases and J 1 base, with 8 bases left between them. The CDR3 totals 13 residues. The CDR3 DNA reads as TGCAGCGTTGAACGGCAGAGCCAAGAGACCCAGTACTTC. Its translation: CSVERQSQETQYF.

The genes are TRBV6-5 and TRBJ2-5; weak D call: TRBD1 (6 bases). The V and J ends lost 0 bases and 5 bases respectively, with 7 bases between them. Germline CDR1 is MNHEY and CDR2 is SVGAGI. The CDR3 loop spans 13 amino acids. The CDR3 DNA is TGTGCCAGCAGTTACTCGGGGGCCGAGACCCAGTACTTC. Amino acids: CASSYSGAETQYF.

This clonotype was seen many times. The CDR3 nucleotides are TGTGCCAGTGGGGCTAGCGGGAACAACGAGCAGTACTTC. This gives the protein CASGASGNNEQYF. The chain recombines TRBV7-9 with TRBJ2-7, with 9 nucleotides matching TRBD2. Germline values: CDR1 SEHNR, CDR2 FQNEAQ (reference sequence). The ends lost 9 bases at V and 5 bases at J; junction bases unmatched: 8. The CDR3 loop spans 13 amino acids.

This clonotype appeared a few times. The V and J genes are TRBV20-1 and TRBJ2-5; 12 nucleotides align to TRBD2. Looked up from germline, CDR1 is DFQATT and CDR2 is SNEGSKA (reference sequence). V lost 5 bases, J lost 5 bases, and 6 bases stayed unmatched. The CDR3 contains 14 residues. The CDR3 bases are TGCAGTGCTGTGACTAGCGGGAGTAAGGAGACCCAGTACTTC. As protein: CSAVTSGSKETQYF.

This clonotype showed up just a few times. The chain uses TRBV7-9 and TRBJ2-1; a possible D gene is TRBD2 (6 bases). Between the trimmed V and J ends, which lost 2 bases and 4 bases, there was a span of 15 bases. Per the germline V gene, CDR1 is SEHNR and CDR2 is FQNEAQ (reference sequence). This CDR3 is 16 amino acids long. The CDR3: CASSLYLAPNYNEQFF. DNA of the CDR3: TGTGCCAGCAGCTTATACCTAGCGCCAAATTACAATGAGCAGTTCTTC. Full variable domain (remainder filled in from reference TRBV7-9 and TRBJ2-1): DTGVSQNPRHKITKRGQNVTFRCDPISEHNRLYWYRQTLGQGPEFLTYFQNEAQLEKSRLLSDRFSAERPKGSFSTLEIQRTEQGDSAMYLCASSLYLAPNYNEQFFGPGTRLTVL.

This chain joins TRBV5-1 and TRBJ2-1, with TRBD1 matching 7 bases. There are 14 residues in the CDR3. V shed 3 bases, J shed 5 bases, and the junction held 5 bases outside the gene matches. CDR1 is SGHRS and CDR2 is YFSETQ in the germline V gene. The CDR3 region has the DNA TGCGCCAGCAGCTCGACAGGGCCGAACAATGAGCAGTTCTTC. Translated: CASSSTGPNNEQFF.

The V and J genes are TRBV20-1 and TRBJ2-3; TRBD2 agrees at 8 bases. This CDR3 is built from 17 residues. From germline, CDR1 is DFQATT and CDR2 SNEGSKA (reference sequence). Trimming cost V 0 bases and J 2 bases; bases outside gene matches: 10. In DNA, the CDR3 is TGCAGTGCTAGAGATCCTCGACTAGCGCCTAACACAGATACGCAGTATTTT. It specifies CSARDPRLAPNTDTQYF.

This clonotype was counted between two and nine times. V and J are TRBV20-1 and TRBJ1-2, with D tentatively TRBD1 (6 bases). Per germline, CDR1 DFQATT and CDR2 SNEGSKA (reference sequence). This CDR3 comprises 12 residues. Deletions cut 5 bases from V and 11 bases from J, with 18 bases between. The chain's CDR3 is CSAPFGGLSYTF. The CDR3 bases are TGCAGTGCTCCCTTTGGGGGGCTCTCGTACACCTTC.

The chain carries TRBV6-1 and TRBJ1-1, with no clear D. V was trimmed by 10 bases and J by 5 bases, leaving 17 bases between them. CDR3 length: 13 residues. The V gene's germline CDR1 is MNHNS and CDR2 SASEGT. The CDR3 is CATPAWVGTEAFF. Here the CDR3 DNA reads TGTGCCACCCCGGCCTGGGTAGGGACTGAAGCTTTCTTT.